These T cell receptor beta chains were read from a single sample in a study of T cell responses to AZD1222 COVID-19 vaccine. Clones were sequenced by immunoSEQ multiplex PCR, and TCRdb holds only the in-frame ones, with some missing. Of 120,000 or so clones listed, more than 75% are singletons. The sequencing used peripheral blood, collected on day 0 of AZD1222 vaccination. The origin of the receptors is an adult in good health. CDR3s include the opening cysteine and the closing phenylalanine or tryptophan. A D gene is named only where the DNA matches it firmly. Expanded clones are given a class, and other clones once, few, many or no size at all.

clone size	V gene	J gene	D gene	CDR3 protein	CDR3 DNA
.	TRBV7-9	TRBJ2-5	TRBD2	CASSLALAEQETQYF	TGTGCCAGCAGCTTAGCACTAGCGGAGCAAGAGACCCAGTACTTC
.	TRBV10-2	TRBJ2-7	.	CASSQGLLYEQYF	TGCGCCAGCAGTCAGGGACTCCTCTACGAGCAGTACTTC
.	TRBV6-5	TRBJ1-2	.	CASTRGGNYGYTF	TGTGCCAGCACCCGGGGAGGCAACTATGGCTACACCTTC
.	TRBV5-4	TRBJ1-2	.	CASSLATQIPSYGYTF	TGTGCCAGCAGCTTGGCAACACAGATCCCTAGTTATGGCTACACCTTC
.	TRBV7-3	TRBJ1-2	.	CASSLGPVGGYTF	TGTGCCAGCAGCTTAGGACCCGTGGGGGGCTACACCTTC
.	TRBV7-2	TRBJ1-1	.	CASSLRGVGPRNTEAFF	TGTGCCAGCAGCCTTAGGGGCGTGGGGCCAAGGAACACTGAAGCTTTCTTT
.	TRBV27	TRBJ2-1	TRBD2	CASSSRLAGLHNEQFF	TGTGCCAGCAGTTCCAGACTAGCGGGGTTACACAATGAGCAGTTCTTC
.	TRBV5-1	TRBJ2-5	.	CASSPEGRETQYF	TGCGCCAGCAGCCCAGAGGGGAGAGAGACCCAGTACTTC
.	TRBV19	TRBJ1-2	.	CASITRADTGTGGYTF	TGTGCCAGTATCACCCGGGCTGATACAGGGACGGGCGGCTACACCTTC
.	TRBV3-1/TRBV3-2	TRBJ1-3	.	CASSQAGSGGNTIYF	TGTGCCAGCAGCCAAGCAGGGTCGGGTGGAAACACCATATATTTT
.	TRBV30	TRBJ2-1	TRBD2	CAWSVWRGGRPNNEQFF	TGTGCCTGGAGTGTATGGCGGGGCGGGAGGCCCAACAATGAGCAGTTCTTC
.	TRBV27	TRBJ2-4	TRBD1	CASSEQGWRNIQYF	TGTGCCAGCAGTGAACAGGGGTGGCGAAACATTCAGTACTTC
few	TRBV9	TRBJ2-7	.	CASSVVPTGDEQYF	TGTGCCAGCAGCGTAGTTCCAACCGGGGACGAGCAGTACTTC
.	TRBV3-1/TRBV3-2	TRBJ1-1	.	CASSQGTVTEAFF	TGTGCCAGCAGCCAAGGGACGGTAACTGAAGCTTTCTTT
.	TRBV12-3/TRBV12-4	TRBJ2-5	.	CASSLNDGETQYF	TGTGCCAGCAGCTTAAACGACGGGGAGACCCAGTACTTC
.	TRBV6-5	TRBJ2-7	.	CASSYSGGGGSYEQYF	TGTGCCAGCAGTTACTCGGGTGGAGGGGGCAGCTACGAGCAGTACTTC
.	TRBV10-1	TRBJ2-1	.	CASSASGQGPGRDEQFF	TGCGCCAGCAGTGCCTCGGGCCAGGGGCCCGGAAGGGATGAGCAGTTCTTC
.	TRBV19	TRBJ2-5	.	CASSIQGRETQYF	TGTGCCAGTAGTATACAGGGACGGGAGACCCAGTACTTC
.	TRBV28	TRBJ2-7	TRBD1	CASSWTGGDEQYF	TGTGCCAGCAGTTGGACAGGGGGCGACGAGCAGTACTTC
.	TRBV6-2/TRBV6-3	TRBJ1-2	TRBD1	CASSYGTGNYGYTF	TGTGCCAGCAGTTACGGGACAGGGAACTATGGCTACACCTTC
.	TRBV12-3/TRBV12-4	TRBJ1-1	.	CASSSPADTEAFF	TGTGCCAGCAGTTCCCCCGCGGACACTGAAGCTTTCTTT
.	TRBV10-3	TRBJ1-1	TRBD1	CAHGGQLNTEAFF	TGTGCCCACGGGGGACAGCTGAACACTGAAGCTTTCTTT
.	TRBV5-1	TRBJ1-1	.	CASSSGGSRGTTEAFF	TGCGCCAGCAGCTCGGGAGGCTCCAGGGGAACGACTGAAGCTTTCTTT
.	TRBV5-1	TRBJ2-2	.	CASSLGNTGELFF	TGCGCCAGCAGCTTGGGAAACACCGGGGAGCTGTTTTTT
.	TRBV5-5	TRBJ1-4	.	CASSLSSAERPNEKLFF	TGTGCCAGCAGCCTTAGTTCGGCGGAGCGGCCTAATGAAAAACTGTTTTTT
.	TRBV3-1/TRBV3-2	TRBJ2-3	TRBD1	CASSQAGQGAADTQYF	TGTGCCAGCAGCCAAGCGGGGCAGGGGGCGGCAGATACGCAGTATTTT
.	TRBV6-5	TRBJ1-5	.	CASRRSGGERQPQHF	TGTGCCAGCCGAAGGTCCGGGGGAGAGCGTCAGCCCCAGCATTTT
once	TRBV7-2	TRBJ2-3	TRBD2	CASSSGLAGGPRTDTQYF	TGTGCCAGCAGCTCCGGACTAGCGGGAGGGCCTAGGACAGATACGCAGTATTTT
.	TRBV11-2	TRBJ2-1	.	CASSLREWNEQFF	TGTGCCAGCAGCTTAAGAGAGTGGAATGAGCAGTTCTTC
once	TRBV12-3/TRBV12-4	TRBJ2-1	TRBD1	CASSTTTGTGGFF	TGTGCCAGCAGTACTACCACCGGGACAGGGGGCTTCTTC
.	TRBV13	TRBJ2-5	TRBD1	CASSSRTDREQETQYF	TGTGCCAGCAGCTCCAGGACGGACAGGGAGCAAGAGACCCAGTACTTC
.	TRBV5-1	TRBJ1-1	.	CASRSFGTPNTEAFF	TGCGCCAGCAGATCGTTCGGGACACCGAACACTGAAGCTTTCTTT
.	TRBV3-1/TRBV3-2	TRBJ2-7	.	CASSQQKGEQYF	TGTGCCAGCAGCCAACAAAAGGGGGAGCAGTACTTC
.	TRBV5-4	TRBJ2-6	.	CASSLGRAGANVLTF	TGTGCCAGCAGCTTGGGTAGGGCTGGGGCCAACGTCCTGACTTTC
few	TRBV4-1	TRBJ2-7	TRBD2	CASSRVKAGAHYEQYF	TGCGCCAGCAGCCGCGTGAAAGCGGGGGCGCATTACGAGCAGTACTTC
.	TRBV5-1	TRBJ2-2	TRBD1	CASTGQGNTGELFF	TGCGCCAGCACCGGACAGGGGAACACCGGGGAGCTGTTTTTT
.	TRBV28	TRBJ2-1	TRBD2	CASSHPYMWTSGKPSSYNEQFF	TGTGCCAGCAGTCATCCATACATGTGGACTAGCGGGAAACCCAGCTCCTACAATGAGCAGTTCTTC
.	TRBV27	TRBJ1-2	.	CASRTVPYGYTF	TGTGCCAGCAGAACGGTGCCTTATGGCTACACCTTC
.	TRBV9	TRBJ2-7	.	CASSVVDGHYEQYF	TGTGCCAGCAGCGTAGTGGACGGTCACTACGAGCAGTACTTC
once	TRBV4-2	TRBJ2-3	.	CASSQDNNQGTQYF	TGTGCCAGCAGCCAAGATAACAATCAGGGTACGCAGTATTTT
.	TRBV5-4	TRBJ1-4	.	CASSFGGKGTNEKLFF	TGTGCCAGCAGCTTTGGAGGGAAGGGCACTAATGAAAAACTGTTTTTT
.	TRBV14	TRBJ1-6	TRBD1	CASSQYRDRGESPLHF	TGTGCCAGCAGCCAATATCGGGACAGGGGAGAATCACCCCTCCACTTT
.	TRBV18	TRBJ1-1	.	CASSPATQGEAFF	TGTGCCAGCTCCCCCGCAACCCAGGGGGAAGCTTTCTTT
.	TRBV23-1	TRBJ2-7	.	CASSHPHGAGEAVRSYEQYF	TGCGCCAGCAGTCACCCCCACGGGGCAGGGGAGGCCGTAAGATCCTACGAGCAGTACTTC
once	TRBV19	TRBJ1-6	.	CASSIRGDNSPLHF	TGTGCCAGTAGTATAAGGGGGGATAATTCACCCCTCCACTTT
.	TRBV27	TRBJ2-5	.	CASSLTRYQETQYF	TGTGCCAGCAGCCTTACTAGATACCAAGAGACCCAGTACTTC
.	TRBV19	TRBJ1-5	.	CASRITGSHQPQHF	TGTGCCAGTAGGATTACAGGGTCCCATCAGCCCCAGCATTTT